Listed below are T cell receptor beta chains from one sample, sequenced in a study of blood T cell repertoires in COVID-19. Clones were read by immunoSEQ multiplex PCR, and TCRdb kept only the in-frame ones, dropping some. The data contain 250,000 to 350,000 clones, around nine tenths of them seen just once; the ten biggest clones take up approximately 12%. The sequenced material came from peripheral blood. The receptors stem from a woman in her fifties or sixties with acute or convalescent COVID-19. The CDR3 runs from the conserved cysteine through the conserved F or W.

V gene	J gene	CDR3 protein
TRBV27	TRBJ1-6	CASSYRVNSPLHF
TRBV19	TRBJ2-7	CASSLTWGRANEQYF
TRBV21-1	TRBJ1-2	CASSGRDRGYCTF
TRBV6-5	TRBJ2-7	CASSYLPRAGNEQYF
TRBV5-4	TRBJ2-1	CASSLEREQFF
TRBV6-2/TRBV6-3	TRBJ1-5	CASSYLVASGEPQHF
TRBV29-1	TRBJ1-1	CSVDRQEGEAFF
TRBV2	TRBJ1-1	CASGRAGGNAEAFF
TRBV7-3	TRBJ2-3	CASSQALRDSADTQYF
TRBV5-1	TRBJ1-1	CASARGQGRGEAFF
TRBV10-3	TRBJ2-7	CAISGEGYSYEQYF
TRBV7-2	TRBJ1-1	CASSLASGVNTEAFF
TRBV2	TRBJ1-6	CASSEGRGNSPLHF
TRBV19	TRBJ1-1	CASSTQTVNTEAFF
TRBV3-1/TRBV3-2	TRBJ2-1	CASSPRDSYNEQFF
TRBV20-1	TRBJ2-5	CSASRGKQETQYF
TRBV11-2	TRBJ1-1	CASSPSLDRNTEAFF
TRBV7-2	TRBJ2-7	CASSFFPWRREETYEQYF
TRBV7-2	TRBJ2-2	CASSLAERGNGELFF
TRBV19	TRBJ1-5	CASSSRGGGGNQPQHF
TRBV10-3	TRBJ2-6	CAARDSGANVLTF
TRBV6-2/TRBV6-3	TRBJ1-5	CASSFAGGNQPQHF
TRBV6-5	TRBJ2-7	CASSYAYRGRTYEQYF
TRBV2	TRBJ1-3	CASSETGSGNTIYF
TRBV13	TRBJ2-5	CASSEYGETQYF
TRBV7-2	TRBJ2-2	CASTLGRMEGELFF
TRBV9	TRBJ2-1	CASSVGPSGGANEQFF
TRBV19	TRBJ2-2	CASSARSGAGELFF
TRBV28	TRBJ2-6	CASSLSRYSGANVLTF
TRBV6-2/TRBV6-3	TRBJ2-5	CASSQLVSGLGETQYF
TRBV6-2/TRBV6-3	TRBJ1-1	CASSSRTALQTEAFF
TRBV5-1	TRBJ2-1	CASSLGQQGNEQFF
TRBV3-1/TRBV3-2	TRBJ2-7	CASSQEGLDFEQYF
TRBV30	TRBJ1-2	CAWSVGTYGYTF
TRBV15	TRBJ2-5	CATSKGGGQETQYF
TRBV5-4	TRBJ1-4	CASRLTPTAGEKLFF
TRBV28	TRBJ1-1	CASSTGTGRRNTEAFF
TRBV23-1	TRBJ2-1	CGPRAGAPSGNEQFF
TRBV5-1	TRBJ1-2	CASTYDRDYGYTF
TRBV7-6	TRBJ1-5	CASSLQTGTLQPQHF
TRBV5-1	TRBJ2-7	CASSLTSTVYEQYF
TRBV5-1	TRBJ2-1	CASSLELVSNEQFF
TRBV11-3	TRBJ2-3	CASSWVLAGGTDTQYF
TRBV10-1	TRBJ2-1	CASSDLGTGETYNEQFF
TRBV5-1	TRBJ2-3	CASSLGAAGGWGTDTQYF
TRBV7-2	TRBJ1-6	CASSPGINNSPLHF
TRBV7-8	TRBJ1-1	CASTHEGAVEAFF
TRBV3-1/TRBV3-2	TRBJ1-4	CASSQDSSGKLFF